The T cell receptor (beta chain) described here comes from a study of identical twins (dated by TCRdb to about 2016). A note on the overall study: TCR alpha and beta repertoires from monozygotic twins, unrelated adults of various ages and cord blood were deep-sequenced to test whether fetal clonotypes persist. Replicate twin experiments were performed at different times using different library preparation protocols to rule out contamination.

The method behind the library was 5' RACE. Sequencing used an Illumina HiSeq 2000. A universal primer binding site was added through template switching, and the final cDNA carried a unique molecular identifier so that TCR cDNA molecules could be counted accurately. First-strand cDNA for TCR alpha and beta chains was synthesized from specific primers in the conserved constant-segment region. To control for contamination, every cDNA library was double barcoded, receiving both a SMART-Mk sample barcode and Illumina barcodes. TruSeq adapter sequences, together with Illumina sample barcodes, were added in two successive PCR steps. Sequencing of the TCR alpha and beta cDNA libraries was done on the Illumina HiSeq platform using custom primers. In the paper's pipeline: Unique molecular identifiers were extracted from raw reads with MiGEC, and CDR3 positions were determined with MiXCR. For each individual, recombination models were inferred using an EM algorithm with the repgenHMM and IGoR tools. Shared clonotype analysis was performed with the tcR package in R, normalizing sharing by the product of cloneset sizes. To study raw recombination without the effects of thymic and clonal selection, out-of-frame nonproductive sequences were analyzed. Through fastp at Q25 and MiXCR, TCRdb rebuilt clones from the public reads, retaining in-frame beta chains. Each entry merges the rows of one CDR3 protein and shows their most common DNA and genes. The V and J calls and clone size come from TCRdb's table, not from the authors' own analysis. Within this sample are about 890,000 distinct CDR3 sequences, with 9% to 15% of them counted one time only. The ten largest clones take up 1.5% to 2% of the sample.

From cysteine to phenylalanine, the CDR3 is 15 amino acids long. Of all the DNA, just the CDR3 is kept, 45 bases in frame from base 1. V lost 5 bases and J lost 0 bases; the stretch between them is 8 bases long. CDR1 and CDR2 are read off the germline V gene as ENHRY and SYGVKD. Every donor in the study was a healthy Caucasian. Three pairs of female monozygotic twins, all aged 18 to 29 years, were included in the twin cohort. The RNA used for TCR libraries was isolated from peripheral blood mononuclear cells. In the case of this clonotype: What antigen it recognizes has not been identified. Base qualities are not at hand, and no much larger clone is one base apart.

The investigation overall reported the following: Abundant cord blood beta clonotypes had fewer insertions, young adult naive repertoires showed a similar but weaker trend, and memory repertoires showed no such trend. Because the same donors could not be followed over many years, conclusions were based on cross-sectional statistical analysis. Zero-insertion analyses could be partly confounded by invariant T cells such as MAIT and iNKT, though diverse VJ usage argued against such confounding for most clonotypes. Out-of-frame TCR alpha sharing in monozygotic twins was systematically underestimated by recombination models, whereas sharing between unrelated individuals was in agreement with the recombination models. Compared with coincidental sharing between unrelated individuals, out-of-frame TCR alpha sequences shared between twins had an excess of sequences with low generation probability. In beta out-of-frame sequences, excess twin sharing was weaker, because having fewer shared sequences lowered the signal-to-noise ratio.

These data are also associated with another study on yellow fever vaccine responses in identical twins. As the second study states: The authors reported that the T cell response to vaccination in identical twins appeared partly convergent and partly personalized. The study precisely tracked vaccine-responding T cell clones in identical twins.

The rearranged chain carries TRBV10-3 and TRBJ2-6, with the D gene call left open. The source of this sequence is a woman between 18 and 30 years old in good health. The sample taken for sequencing was PBMCs. The DNA reads TGTGCCATCAGTCCCTATAGCTCTGGGGCCAACGTCCTGACTTTC. Its protein is CAISPYSSGANVLTF.